The present T cell receptor (beta chain) was sequenced within a study of shared clonotypes between healthy human individuals. CDR3 length: 15 amino acids. Germline values: CDR1 MNHNS, CDR2 SASEGT. Trimming pared 7 bases from V and 7 bases from J, leaving 23 bases between. Assay used: immunoSEQ multiplex PCR; TCRdb lists only in-frame clones, some missing. The sample has 2 million to 3 million clones, approximately 94% seen once. What was sequenced was naive CD4+ T cells from PBMCs. This sample's subset: CD45RA+ positively selected. This chain joins TRBV6-1 and TRBJ2-7; D may be TRBD2 (5 bases). The sequence derives from a man between 18 and 35 years old in good health. Some clones in this sample may be carry-over from other donors' samples. As DNA, the CDR3 is TGTGCCAGCATGGGAACCCGGGAATTCCCGACTGAGCAGTACTTC. It specifies CASMGTREFPTEQYF.